The rows below give T cell receptor beta chains drawn from one sample of a study of cytomegalovirus exposure and HLA in healthy donors. The assay was immunoSEQ multiplex PCR, and TCRdb's table has in-frame clones only and misses some. The sample contains roughly 130,000 clones, 88% of which appear only once. Sequenced: PBMCs. The receptor set was obtained from a man aged 30 to 45 in good health and CMV-seronegative. Each CDR3 is given with its conserved first and last residue. The D gene is left open where the match is weak. Part of the rows lack a size; the others show once, few, many or a class for expanded clones.

V: TRBV9; length: 16; J: TRBJ2-5; size: NA; D: TRBD1; DNA: TGTGCCAGCAGCGGAGAGACAGGGCCCCTCTTAGAGACCCAGTACTTC; CDR3: CASSGETGPLLETQYF
V: TRBV7-2; length: 16; J: TRBJ2-1; size: NA; D: TRBD2; DNA: TGTGCCAGCAGTCTTGAAATAGCGGGAGGATTCATTGAGCAGTTCTTC; CDR3: CASSLEIAGGFIEQFF
V: TRBV27; length: 14; J: TRBJ2-5; size: NA; D: TRBD1; DNA: TGTGCCAGCAGTTTAAGGGACAGGGGGAAGACCCAGTACTTC; CDR3: CASSLRDRGKTQYF
V: TRBV7-9; length: 15; J: TRBJ2-1; size: NA; D: TRBD2; DNA: TGTGCCAGCAGCTTCGGCCTAGCGGGGTTGGATGAGCAGTTCTTC; CDR3: CASSFGLAGLDEQFF
V: TRBV30; length: 12; J: TRBJ1-3; size: NA; D: NA; DNA: TGTGCCTGGAGGGAGCAGGGAAACACCATATATTTT; CDR3: CAWREQGNTIYF
V: TRBV5-1; length: 15; J: TRBJ2-1; size: NA; D: TRBD2; DNA: TGCGCCAGCAGCTTGGAGGGCGGGAGAACCCATGAGCAGTTCTTC; CDR3: CASSLEGGRTHEQFF
V: TRBV5-4; length: 14; J: TRBJ2-1; size: NA; D: NA; DNA: TGTGCCAGCAGCCTCAGAGGACAAAGCGATGAGCAGTTCTTC; CDR3: CASSLRGQSDEQFF
V: TRBV14; length: 13; J: TRBJ2-1; size: NA; D: NA; DNA: TGTGCCAGCAGCCAAGACCCGGCGGTAGCGGTAGTCTTC; CDR3: CASSQDPAVAVVF
V: TRBV7-2; length: 14; J: TRBJ2-7; size: NA; D: NA; DNA: TGTGCCAGCAGCTTCACGACGGGCTCCTACGAGCAGTACTTC; CDR3: CASSFTTGSYEQYF
V: TRBV6-5; length: 14; J: TRBJ2-1; size: NA; D: TRBD1; DNA: TGTGCCAGCAATTCACCCCACAGGGGGAATGAGCAGTTCTTC; CDR3: CASNSPHRGNEQFF
V: TRBV4-1; length: 14; J: TRBJ2-1; size: NA; D: TRBD1; DNA: TGCGCCAGCAGCCCGGACAGGGGGCTCGATGAGCAGTTCTTC; CDR3: CASSPDRGLDEQFF
V: TRBV6-6; length: 14; J: TRBJ2-7; size: NA; D: NA; DNA: TGTGCCAGCAGCCCCGACAGGACCTACTACGAGCAGTACTTC; CDR3: CASSPDRTYYEQYF
V: TRBV6-5; length: 14; J: TRBJ2-7; size: NA; D: TRBD2; DNA: TGTGCCAGCAGAGGACTAGCGGGAGGTCTCGAGCAGTACTTC; CDR3: CASRGLAGGLEQYF
V: TRBV6-4; length: 18; J: TRBJ2-1; size: once; D: TRBD2; DNA: TGTGCCAGCAGTGACACCTTTCTTAGCGGGGCACCCTACAATGAGCAGTTCTTC; CDR3: CASSDTFLSGAPYNEQFF
V: TRBV30; length: 14; J: TRBJ2-1; size: NA; D: TRBD2; DNA: TGTGCCTGGAAAAGCGGGAGCTCCTACAATGAGCAGTTCTTC; CDR3: CAWKSGSSYNEQFF
V: TRBV18; length: 15; J: TRBJ2-2; size: NA; D: NA; DNA: TGTGCCAGCTCACCGGGACAACAGAACACCGGGGAGCTGTTTTTT; CDR3: CASSPGQQNTGELFF